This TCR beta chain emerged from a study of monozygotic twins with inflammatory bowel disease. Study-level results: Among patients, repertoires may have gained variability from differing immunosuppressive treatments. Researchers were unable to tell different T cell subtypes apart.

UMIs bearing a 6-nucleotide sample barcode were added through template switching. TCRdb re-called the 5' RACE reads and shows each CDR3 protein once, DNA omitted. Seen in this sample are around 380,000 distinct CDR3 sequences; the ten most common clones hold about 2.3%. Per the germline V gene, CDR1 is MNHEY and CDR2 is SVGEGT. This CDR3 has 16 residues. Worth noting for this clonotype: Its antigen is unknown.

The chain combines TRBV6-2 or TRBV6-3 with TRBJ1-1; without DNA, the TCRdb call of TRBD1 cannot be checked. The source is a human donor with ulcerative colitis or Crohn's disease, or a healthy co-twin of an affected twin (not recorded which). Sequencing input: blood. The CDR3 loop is CASSPRGTKTNTEAFF.